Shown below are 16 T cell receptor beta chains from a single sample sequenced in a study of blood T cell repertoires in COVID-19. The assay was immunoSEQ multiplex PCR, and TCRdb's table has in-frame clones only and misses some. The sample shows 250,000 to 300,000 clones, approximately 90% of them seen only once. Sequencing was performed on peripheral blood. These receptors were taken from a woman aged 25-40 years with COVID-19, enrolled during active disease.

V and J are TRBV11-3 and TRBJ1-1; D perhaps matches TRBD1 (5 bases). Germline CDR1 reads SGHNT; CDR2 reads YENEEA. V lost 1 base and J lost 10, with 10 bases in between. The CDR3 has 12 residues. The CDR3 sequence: CASSLGRGRAFF. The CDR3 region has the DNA TGTGCCAGCAGCTTAGGGCGGGGGAGAGCTTTCTTT.

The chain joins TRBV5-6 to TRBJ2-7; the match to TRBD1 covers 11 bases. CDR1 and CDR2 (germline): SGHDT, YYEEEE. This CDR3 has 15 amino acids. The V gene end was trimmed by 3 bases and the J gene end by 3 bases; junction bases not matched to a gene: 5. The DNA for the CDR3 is TGTGCCAGCAGCTACGGGACAGGGGGAGGCTACGAGCAGTACTTC. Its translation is CASSYGTGGGYEQYF.

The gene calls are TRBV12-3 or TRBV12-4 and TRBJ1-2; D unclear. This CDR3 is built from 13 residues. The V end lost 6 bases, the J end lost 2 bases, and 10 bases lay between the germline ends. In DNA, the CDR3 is TGTGCCAGCAGCTTAAGCCGGAACTATGGCTACACCTTC. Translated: CASSLSRNYGYTF.

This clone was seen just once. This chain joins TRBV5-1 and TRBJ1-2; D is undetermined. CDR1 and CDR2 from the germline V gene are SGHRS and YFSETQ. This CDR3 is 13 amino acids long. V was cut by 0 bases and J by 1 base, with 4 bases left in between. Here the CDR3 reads CASSLDINYGYTF. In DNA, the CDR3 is TGCGCCAGCAGCTTGGATATTAACTATGGCTACACCTTC.

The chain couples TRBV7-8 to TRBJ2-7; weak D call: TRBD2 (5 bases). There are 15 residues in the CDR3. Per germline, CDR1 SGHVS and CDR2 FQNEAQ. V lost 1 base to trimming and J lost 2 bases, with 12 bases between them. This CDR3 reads CASSLVIEGAYEQYF. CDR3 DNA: TGTGCCAGCAGCTTAGTTATTGAGGGTGCCTACGAGCAGTACTTC. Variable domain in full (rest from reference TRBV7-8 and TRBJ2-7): GAGVSQSPRYKVAKRGQDVALRCDPISGHVSLFWYQQALGQGPEFLTYFQNEAQLDKSGLPSDRFFAERPEGSVSTLKIQRTQQEDSAVYLCASSLVIEGAYEQYFGPGTRLTVT.

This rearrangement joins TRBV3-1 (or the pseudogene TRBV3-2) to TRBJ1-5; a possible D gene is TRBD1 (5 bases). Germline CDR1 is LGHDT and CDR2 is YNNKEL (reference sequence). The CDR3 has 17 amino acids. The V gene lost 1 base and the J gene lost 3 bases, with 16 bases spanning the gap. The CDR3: CASSQAGGVGNNQPQHF. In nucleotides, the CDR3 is TGTGCCAGCAGCCAAGCGGGAGGGGTTGGGAACAATCAGCCCCAGCATTTT.

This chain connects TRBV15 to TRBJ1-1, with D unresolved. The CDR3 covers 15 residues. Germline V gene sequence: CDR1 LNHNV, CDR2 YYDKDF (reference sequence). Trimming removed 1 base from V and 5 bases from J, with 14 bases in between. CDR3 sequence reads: CATSRGSGGGTEAFF. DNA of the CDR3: TGTGCCACCAGCAGAGGTTCAGGAGGTGGGACTGAAGCTTTCTTT.

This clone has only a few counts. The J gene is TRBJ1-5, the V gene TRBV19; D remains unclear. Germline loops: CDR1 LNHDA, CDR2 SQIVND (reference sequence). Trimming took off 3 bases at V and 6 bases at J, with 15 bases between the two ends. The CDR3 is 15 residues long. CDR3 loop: CASSMAPGVIQPQHF. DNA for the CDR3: TGTGCCAGTAGTATGGCGCCAGGTGTCATTCAGCCCCAGCATTTT.

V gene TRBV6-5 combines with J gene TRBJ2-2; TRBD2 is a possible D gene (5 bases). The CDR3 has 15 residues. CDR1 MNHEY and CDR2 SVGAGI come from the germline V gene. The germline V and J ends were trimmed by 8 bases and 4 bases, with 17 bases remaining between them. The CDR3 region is CASHNRGASTGELFF. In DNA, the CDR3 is TGTGCCAGCCATAACCGGGGTGCTAGCACCGGGGAGCTGTTTTTT.

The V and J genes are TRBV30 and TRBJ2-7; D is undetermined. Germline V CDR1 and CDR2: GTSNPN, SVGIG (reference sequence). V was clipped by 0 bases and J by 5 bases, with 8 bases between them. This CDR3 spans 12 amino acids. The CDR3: CAWSVSLHEQYF. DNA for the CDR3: TGTGCCTGGAGTGTCAGTCTCCACGAGCAGTACTTC.

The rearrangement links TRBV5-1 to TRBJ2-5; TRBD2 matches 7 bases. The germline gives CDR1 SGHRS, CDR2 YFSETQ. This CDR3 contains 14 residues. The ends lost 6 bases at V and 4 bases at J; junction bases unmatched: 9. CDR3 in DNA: TGCGCCAGCAATCAGGGCCCGGGGGGAGAGACCCAGTACTTC. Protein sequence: CASNQGPGGETQYF.

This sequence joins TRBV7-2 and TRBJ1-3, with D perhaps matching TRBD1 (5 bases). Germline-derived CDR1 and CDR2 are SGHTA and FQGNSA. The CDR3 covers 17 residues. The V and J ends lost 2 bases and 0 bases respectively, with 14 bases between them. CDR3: CASSLLRAGLSGNTIYF. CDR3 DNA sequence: TGTGCCAGCAGCTTACTTCGGGCAGGGCTCTCTGGAAACACCATATATTTT.

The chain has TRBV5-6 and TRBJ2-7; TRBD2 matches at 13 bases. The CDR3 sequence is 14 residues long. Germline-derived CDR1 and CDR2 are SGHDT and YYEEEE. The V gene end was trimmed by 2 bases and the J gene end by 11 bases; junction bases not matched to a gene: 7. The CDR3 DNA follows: TGTGCCAGCAGCTTAAAACTAGCGGGAGGGCCAGAGTACTTC. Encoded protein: CASSLKLAGGPEYF.

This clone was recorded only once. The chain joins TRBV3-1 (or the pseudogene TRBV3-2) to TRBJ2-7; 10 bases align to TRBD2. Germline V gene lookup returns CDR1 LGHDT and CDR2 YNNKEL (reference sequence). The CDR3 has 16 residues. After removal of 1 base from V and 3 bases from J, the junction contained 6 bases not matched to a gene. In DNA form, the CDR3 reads TGTGCCAGCAGCCAAGTGGGGACTAGCGTGGGCTACGAGCAGTACTTC. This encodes CASSQVGTSVGYEQYF.

CDR3 nucleotides: TGTGCCAGCAGCTTAGAGTCAGGGGAGTACTATGGCTACACCTTC. It yields the protein CASSLESGEYYGYTF. The chain links TRBV11-2 to TRBJ1-2, with D perhaps TRBD1 (6 bases). Germline V CDR1 and CDR2: SGHAT, FQNNGV. The CDR3 is 15 residues long. V was cut by 0 bases and J by 3 bases, with 11 bases left in between.

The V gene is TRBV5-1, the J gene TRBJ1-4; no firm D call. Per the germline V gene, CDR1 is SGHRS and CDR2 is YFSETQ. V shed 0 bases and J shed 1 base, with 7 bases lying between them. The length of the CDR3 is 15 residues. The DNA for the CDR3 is TGCGCCAGCAGCTTGGAACCGGGAACTAATGAAAAACTGTTTTTT. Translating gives CASSLEPGTNEKLFF. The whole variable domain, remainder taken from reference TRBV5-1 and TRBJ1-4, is KAGVTQTPRYLIKTRGQQVTLSCSPISGHRSVSWYQQTPGQGLQFLFEYFSETQRNKGNFPGRFSGRQFSNSRSEMNVSTLELGDSALYLCASSLEPGTNEKLFFGSGTQLSVL.